This T cell receptor beta chain emerged from a study of Graves' ophthalmopathy and Graves' hyperthyroidism. Overall study results and limits: Blood also carried most expanded thyroid clonotypes exceeding 0.001 frequency.

Amplifying from RNA transcripts, the study obtained TCR beta CDR3 regions. An initial RT-PCR round employing HTBI primers preceded a second-round multiplex PCR. MiXCR was run by TCRdb on the multiplex PCR reads, yielding one entry per CDR3 protein. Among 600,000 to 700,000 distinct CDR3 sequences listed, about 38% were seen once. With regard to this clonotype: Its target is unknown.

Between the trimmed V and J ends, which lost 5 bases and 1 base, there was a span of 17 bases. The CDR3 is 17 residues long. Germline lookup yields CDR1 SGHTA and CDR2 FQGTGA. This TCR was sampled from an adult man with Graves' ophthalmopathy. The sample consisted of peripheral blood. This chain uses TRBV7-3 with TRBJ2-2, with D possibly matching TRBD2 (5 bases). The CDR3 is CASSPPLAGENTGELFF. DNA for the CDR3: TGTGCCAGCAGCCCCCCGCTGGCGGGTGAGAACACCGGGGAGCTGTTTTTT.